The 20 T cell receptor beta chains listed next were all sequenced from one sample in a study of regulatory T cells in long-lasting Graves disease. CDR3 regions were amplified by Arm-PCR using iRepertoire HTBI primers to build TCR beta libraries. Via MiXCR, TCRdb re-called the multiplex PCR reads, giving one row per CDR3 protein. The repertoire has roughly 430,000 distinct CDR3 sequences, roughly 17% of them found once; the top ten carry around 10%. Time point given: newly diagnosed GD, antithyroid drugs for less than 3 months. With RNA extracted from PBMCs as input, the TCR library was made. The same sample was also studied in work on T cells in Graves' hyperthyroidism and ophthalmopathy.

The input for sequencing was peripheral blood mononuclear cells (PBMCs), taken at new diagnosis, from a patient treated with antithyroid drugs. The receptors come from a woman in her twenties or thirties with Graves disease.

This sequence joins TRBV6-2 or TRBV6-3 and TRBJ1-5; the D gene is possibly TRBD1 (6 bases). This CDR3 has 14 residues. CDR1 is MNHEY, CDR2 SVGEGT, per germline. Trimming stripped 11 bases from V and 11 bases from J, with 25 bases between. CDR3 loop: CAGGRGAVGSAQHF. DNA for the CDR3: TGTGCCGGCGGACGGGGGGCCGTCGGGTCGGCCCAGCATTTT.

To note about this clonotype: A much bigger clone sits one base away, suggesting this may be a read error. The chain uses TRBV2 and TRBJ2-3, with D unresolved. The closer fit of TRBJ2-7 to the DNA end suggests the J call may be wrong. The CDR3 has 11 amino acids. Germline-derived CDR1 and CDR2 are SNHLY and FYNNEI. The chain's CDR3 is CASSPHDKQYF. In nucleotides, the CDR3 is TGTGCCAGCAGTCCTCACGACAAGCAGTACTTC.

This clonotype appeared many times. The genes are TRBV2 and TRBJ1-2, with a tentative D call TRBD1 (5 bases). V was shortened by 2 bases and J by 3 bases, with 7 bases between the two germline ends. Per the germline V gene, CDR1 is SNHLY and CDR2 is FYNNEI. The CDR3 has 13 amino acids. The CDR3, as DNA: TGTGCCAGCAGTGAATCCAGGGACTATGGCTACACCTTC. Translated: CASSESRDYGYTF.

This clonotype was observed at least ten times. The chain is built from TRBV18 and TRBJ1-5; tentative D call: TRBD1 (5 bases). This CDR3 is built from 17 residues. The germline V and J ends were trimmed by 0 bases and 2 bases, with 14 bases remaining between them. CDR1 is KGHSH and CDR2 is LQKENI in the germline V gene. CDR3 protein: CASSPPRGIGGNQPQHF. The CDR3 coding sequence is TGTGCCAGCTCACCACCGCGCGGCATAGGGGGCAATCAGCCCCAGCATTTT.

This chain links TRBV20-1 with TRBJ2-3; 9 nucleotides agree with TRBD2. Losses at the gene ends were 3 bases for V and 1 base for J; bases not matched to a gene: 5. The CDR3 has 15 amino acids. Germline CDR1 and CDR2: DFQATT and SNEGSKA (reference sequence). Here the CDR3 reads CSARLRGGGTDTQYF. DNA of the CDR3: TGCAGTGCTAGGTTGCGGGGGGGAGGCACAGATACGCAGTATTTT.

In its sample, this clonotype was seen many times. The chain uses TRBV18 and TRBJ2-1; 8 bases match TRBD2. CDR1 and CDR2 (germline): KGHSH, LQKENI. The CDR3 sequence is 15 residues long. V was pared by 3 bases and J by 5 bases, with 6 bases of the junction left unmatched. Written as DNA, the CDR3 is TGTGCCAGCTCACCGATAGCGGGAAACCACAATGAGCAGTTCTTC. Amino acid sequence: CASSPIAGNHNEQFF.

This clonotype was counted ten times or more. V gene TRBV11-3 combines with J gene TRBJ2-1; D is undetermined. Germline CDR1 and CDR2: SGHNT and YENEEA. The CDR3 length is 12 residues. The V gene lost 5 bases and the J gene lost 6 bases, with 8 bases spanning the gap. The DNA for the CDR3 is TGTGCCAGCAGCGTGAGTAGCAATGAGCAGTTCTTC. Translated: CASSVSSNEQFF.

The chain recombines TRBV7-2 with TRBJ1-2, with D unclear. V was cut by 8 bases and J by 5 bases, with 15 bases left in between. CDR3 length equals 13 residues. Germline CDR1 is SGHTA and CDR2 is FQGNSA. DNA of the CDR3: TGTGCCAGCGGTTCGACCGCGTTATATGGCTACACCTTC. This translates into CASGSTALYGYTF.

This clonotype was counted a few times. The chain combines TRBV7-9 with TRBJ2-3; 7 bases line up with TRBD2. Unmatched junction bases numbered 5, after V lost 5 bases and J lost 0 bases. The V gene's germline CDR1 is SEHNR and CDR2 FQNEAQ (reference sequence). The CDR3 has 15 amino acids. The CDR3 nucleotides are TGTGCCAGCAGCGGGGGAGGGACTAGCACAGATACGCAGTATTTT. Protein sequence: CASSGGGTSTDTQYF.

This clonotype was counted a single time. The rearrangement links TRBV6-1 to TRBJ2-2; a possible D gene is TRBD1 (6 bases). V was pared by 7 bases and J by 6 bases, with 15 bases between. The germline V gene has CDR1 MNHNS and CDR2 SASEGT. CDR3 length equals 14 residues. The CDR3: CASNNRVRAGELFF. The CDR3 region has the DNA TGTGCCAGCAACAACAGGGTTAGGGCCGGGGAGCTGTTTTTT.

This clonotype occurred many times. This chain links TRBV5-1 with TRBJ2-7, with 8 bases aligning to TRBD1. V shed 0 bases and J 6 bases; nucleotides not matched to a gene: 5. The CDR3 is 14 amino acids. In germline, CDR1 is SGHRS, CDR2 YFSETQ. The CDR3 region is CASSLGTTGGEQYF. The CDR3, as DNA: TGCGCCAGCAGCTTGGGCACAACAGGGGGCGAGCAGTACTTC.

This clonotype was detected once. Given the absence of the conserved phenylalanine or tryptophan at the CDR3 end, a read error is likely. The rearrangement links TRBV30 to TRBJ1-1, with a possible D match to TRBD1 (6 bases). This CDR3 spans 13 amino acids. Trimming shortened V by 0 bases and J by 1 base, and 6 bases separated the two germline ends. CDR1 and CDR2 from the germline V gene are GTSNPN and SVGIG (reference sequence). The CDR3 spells CAWSVQGNTEAFL. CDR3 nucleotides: TGTGCCTGGAGTGTACAGGGGAACACTGAAGCTTTCCTT.

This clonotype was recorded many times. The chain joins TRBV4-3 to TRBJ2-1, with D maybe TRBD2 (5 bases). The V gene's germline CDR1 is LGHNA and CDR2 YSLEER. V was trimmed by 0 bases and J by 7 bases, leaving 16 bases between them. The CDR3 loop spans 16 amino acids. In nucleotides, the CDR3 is TGCGCCAGCAGCCAAGACGCAACGGGATGGAGAAATGAGCAGTTCTTC. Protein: CASSQDATGWRNEQFF.

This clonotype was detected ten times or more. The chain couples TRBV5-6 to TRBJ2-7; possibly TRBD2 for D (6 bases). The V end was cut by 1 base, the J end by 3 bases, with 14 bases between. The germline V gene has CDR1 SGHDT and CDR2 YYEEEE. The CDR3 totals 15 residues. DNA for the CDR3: TGTGCCAGCAGCTTGTGGCGGGACGAGATCTACGAGCAGTACTTC. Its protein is CASSLWRDEIYEQYF.

CDR3 sequence (DNA): TGTGCCAGCAGCCCCGGGGGCGCAGATACGCAGTATTTT. Encoded protein: CASSPGGADTQYF. The chain links TRBV11-2 to TRBJ2-3, with D perhaps matching TRBD1 or TRBD2 (6 bases each). Germline V CDR1 and CDR2: SGHAT, FQNNGV. Trimming took 5 bases from V and 4 from J, leaving 10 bases between them. The CDR3 covers 13 residues.

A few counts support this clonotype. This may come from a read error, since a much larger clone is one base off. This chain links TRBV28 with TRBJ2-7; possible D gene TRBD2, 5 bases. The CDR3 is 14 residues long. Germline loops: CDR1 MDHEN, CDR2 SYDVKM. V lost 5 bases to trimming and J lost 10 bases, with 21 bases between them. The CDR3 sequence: CASSPVEGWKAQYF. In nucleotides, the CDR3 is TGTGCCAGCAGTCCCGTCGAGGGTTGGAAGGCCCAGTACTTC. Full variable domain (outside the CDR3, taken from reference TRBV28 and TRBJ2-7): DVKVTQSSRYLVKRTGEKVFLECVQDMDHENMFWYRQDPGLGLRLIYFSYDVKMKEKGDIPEGYSVSREKKERFSLILESASTNQTSMYLCASSPVEGWKAQYFGPGTRLTVT.

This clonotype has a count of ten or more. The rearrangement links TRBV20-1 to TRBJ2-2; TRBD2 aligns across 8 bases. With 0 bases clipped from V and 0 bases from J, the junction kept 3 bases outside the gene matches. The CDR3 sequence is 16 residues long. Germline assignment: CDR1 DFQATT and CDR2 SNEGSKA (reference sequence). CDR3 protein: CSARDFSGANTGELFF. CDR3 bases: TGCAGTGCTAGAGACTTTAGCGGGGCGAACACCGGGGAGCTGTTTTTT.

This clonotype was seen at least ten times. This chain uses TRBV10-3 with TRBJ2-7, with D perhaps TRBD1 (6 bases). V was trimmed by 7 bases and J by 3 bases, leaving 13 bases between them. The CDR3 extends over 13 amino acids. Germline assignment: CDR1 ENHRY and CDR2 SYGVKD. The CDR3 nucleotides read TGTGCCATCAAAGAGACAGGTAGCTACGAGCAGTACTTC. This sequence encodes CAIKETGSYEQYF.

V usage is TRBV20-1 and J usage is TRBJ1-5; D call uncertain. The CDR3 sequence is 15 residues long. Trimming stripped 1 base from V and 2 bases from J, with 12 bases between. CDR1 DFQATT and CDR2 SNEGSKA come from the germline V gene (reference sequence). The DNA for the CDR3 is TGCAGTGCTAGAGGGGCGGGTCCGGGCAATCAGCCCCAGCATTTT. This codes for CSARGAGPGNQPQHF.

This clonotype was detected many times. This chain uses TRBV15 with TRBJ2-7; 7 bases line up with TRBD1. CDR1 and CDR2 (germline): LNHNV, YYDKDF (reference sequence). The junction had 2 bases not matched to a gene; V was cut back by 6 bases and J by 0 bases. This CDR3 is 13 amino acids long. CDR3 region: CATRGTDSYEQYF. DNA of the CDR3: TGTGCCACCAGGGGGACAGACTCCTACGAGCAGTACTTC. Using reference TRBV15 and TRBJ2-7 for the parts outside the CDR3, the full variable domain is DAMVIQNPRYQVTQFGKPVTLSCSQTLNHNVMYWYQQKSSQAPKLLFHYYDKDFNNEADTPDNFQSRRPNTSFCFLDIRSPGLGDTAMYLCATRGTDSYEQYFGPGTRLTVT.